The 25 T cell receptor beta chains below all came from one sample that was sequenced in a study of cytomegalovirus exposure and HLA in healthy donors. The PCR had 60 Vbeta and 13 Jbeta primers. Assay: immunoSEQ multiplex PCR; the TCRdb copy retains only in-frame clones and omits some. The sample includes around 110,000 clones, 9.5% seen only once; the top ten take 3%. Sequencing input: PBMCs. The receptors stem from a man aged 25-45 years in good health and CMV-seronegative.

The chain uses TRBV7-9 and TRBJ1-3; TRBD1 agrees at 8 bases. Germline values: CDR1 SEHNR, CDR2 FQNEAQ (reference sequence). V trimming: 5 bases; J trimming: 0 bases; junction bases outside the gene matches: 3. The CDR3 is made up of 15 amino acids. CDR3 amino acids: CASSLDRVSGNTIYF. CDR3 DNA: TGTGCCAGCAGCCTGGACAGGGTCTCTGGAAACACCATATATTTT.

This clone was observed a handful of times. The J gene is TRBJ2-5, the V gene TRBV19; tentatively, D is TRBD2 (5 bases). Trimming took 5 bases from V and 10 from J, leaving 17 bases between them. The CDR3 runs 13 residues. CDR1 and CDR2 from the germline V gene are LNHDA and SQIVND (reference sequence). CDR3 nucleotide sequence: TGTGCCAGTAGTGCCCAAAGTGATGAGGGCCAGTACTTC. Translating it yields CASSAQSDEGQYF.

A few counts support this clone. J is TRBJ2-7 and V is TRBV28, with 13 bases matching TRBD2. Trimming took 5 bases from V and 5 from J; bases not matched to a gene: 6. Germline V gives CDR1 MDHEN, CDR2 SYDVKM. This CDR3 comprises 15 residues. This chain's CDR3 is CASSRTSGSRDEQYF. CDR3 in DNA: TGTGCCAGCAGTAGGACTAGCGGGAGTCGGGACGAGCAGTACTTC.

V and J are TRBV5-1 and TRBJ1-4; 8 positions agree with TRBD1. The length of the CDR3 is 14 residues. J lost 4 bases, V lost 4 bases, and 3 bases had no gene match. Germline values: CDR1 SGHRS, CDR2 YFSETQ. CDR3 sequence (DNA): TGCGCCAGCAGCGAAGGACAGGGTAATGAAAAACTGTTTTTT. Protein sequence: CASSEGQGNEKLFF.

The rearrangement links TRBV6-5 to TRBJ1-5, with a tentative D call TRBD1 (5 bases). This CDR3 region has 15 residues. Germline CDR1 is MNHEY and CDR2 is SVGAGI. Trimming pared 2 bases from V and 0 bases from J, leaving 8 bases between. The CDR3 DNA reads as TGTGCCAGCAGTTACGGCAGGGCTAGCAATCAGCCCCAGCATTTT. Translated, it gives CASSYGRASNQPQHF.

This clone was seen only a few times. The chain carries TRBV6-5 and TRBJ1-5; D gene unclear. The V gene lost 6 bases and the J gene lost 0 bases, with 12 bases spanning the gap. CDR3 length: 15 residues. Germline V gives CDR1 MNHEY, CDR2 SVGAGI. The chain's CDR3 is CASSQRGYSNQPQHF. CDR3 sequence (DNA): TGTGCCAGCAGCCAACGGGGATATAGCAATCAGCCCCAGCATTTT.

The chain links TRBV28 to TRBJ2-2; weak D call: TRBD2 (5 bases). Germline V CDR1 and CDR2: MDHEN, SYDVKM. The CDR3 spans 16 residues. V was cut by 10 bases and J by 1 base, with 19 bases left in between. Here the CDR3 DNA reads TGTGCCACCGCTGGGCAAACTAGAGGGAACACCGGGGAGCTGTTTTTT. The encoded protein is CATAGQTRGNTGELFF.

This clone was seen only a few times. The chain uses TRBV10-3 and TRBJ2-5; D gene unclear. CDR3 length: 12 residues. V was clipped by 8 bases and J by 4 bases, with 11 bases between them. The germline gives CDR1 ENHRY, CDR2 SYGVKD. The CDR3 DNA reads TGTGCCATCGCTGGGCTCCCAGAGACCCAGTACTTC. It specifies CAIAGLPETQYF.

The chain couples TRBV19 to TRBJ2-1, with D perhaps TRBD1 (6 bases). There are 15 residues in the CDR3. V was pared by 4 bases and J by 0 bases, with 10 bases between. From germline, CDR1 is LNHDA and CDR2 SQIVND (reference sequence). CDR3 sequence reads: CASSSTGSSYNEQFF. CDR3 in DNA: TGTGCCAGTAGTAGCACAGGGAGCTCCTACAATGAGCAGTTCTTC.

The chain uses TRBV28 and TRBJ1-5; 7 bases fit TRBD1. The germline gives CDR1 MDHEN, CDR2 SYDVKM. The length of the CDR3 is 21 residues. Germline trimming cut 5 bases from V and 2 bases from J; bases unmatched to any gene: 24. The CDR3 spells CASSQKGSKTGRLMGNQPQHF. In nucleotides, the CDR3 is TGTGCCAGCAGTCAAAAGGGTTCGAAGACAGGGAGGCTTATGGGCAATCAGCCCCAGCATTTT. The full variable domain, completed using reference TRBV28 and TRBJ1-5, is DVKVTQSSRYLVKRTGEKVFLECVQDMDHENMFWYRQDPGLGLRLIYFSYDVKMKEKGDIPEGYSVSREKKERFSLILESASTNQTSMYLCASSQKGSKTGRLMGNQPQHFGDGTRLSIL.

This clone was counted only a few times. The chain links TRBV5-4 to TRBJ1-4; 9 bases align to TRBD1. The CDR3 sequence is 14 residues long. V lost 4 bases, J lost 6 bases, and 4 bases stayed unmatched. Germline CDR1 and CDR2: SGHNT and YYREEE (reference sequence). Here the CDR3 reads CASSRTGGDEKLFF. The CDR3 nucleotides are TGTGCCAGCAGCCGTACAGGGGGCGATGAAAAACTGTTTTTT.

The rearrangement joins TRBV29-1 to TRBJ2-7; tentatively, D is TRBD2 (5 bases). CDR3 length: 14 amino acids. The germline V gene encodes CDR1 SQVTM and CDR2 ANQGSEA. The V gene lost 6 bases and the J gene lost 1 base, with 16 bases spanning the gap. CDR3 sequence: CSVGERVESYEQYF. Here the CDR3 DNA reads TGCAGCGTCGGGGAGAGAGTCGAGTCCTACGAGCAGTACTTC.

The gene calls are TRBV5-4 and TRBJ2-3; maybe TRBD2 (7 bases). Per the germline V gene, CDR1 is SGHNT and CDR2 is YYREEE (reference sequence). This CDR3 is built from 15 residues. V was shortened by 2 bases and J by 4 bases, with 14 bases between the two germline ends. CDR3 bases: TGTGCCAGCAGCTTTTGGGGGGGGGCGGCAGATACGCAGTATTTT. Its protein product is CASSFWGGAADTQYF.

The table lists this clone with a few counts. Germline is not matched at one junction end, which may reflect a read error. J is TRBJ2-7 and V is TRBV2, with D perhaps being TRBD1 or TRBD2 (6 bases each). CDR3 length: 14 amino acids. Germline CDR1 reads SNHLY; CDR2 reads FYNNEI. CDR3 DNA: TGTGCCGGCAGTGAAGGGGGGCGAGAGTACGAGCAGTACTTC. It is translated as CAGSEGGREYEQYF.

The chain employs TRBV27 and TRBJ2-7; TRBD1 agrees at 10 bases. The V gene's germline CDR1 is MNHEY and CDR2 SMNVEV (reference sequence). The trim removed 6 bases at V and 2 bases at J, leaving 4 bases unmatched. CDR3 size: 14 residues. The chain's CDR3 is CASRGQGPTYEQYF. The DNA for the CDR3 is TGTGCCAGCAGGGGACAGGGGCCTACCTACGAGCAGTACTTC.

Only a few counts were recorded for this clone. The CDR3 DNA sequence: TGTGCCAGCTCGCTACAGGGTCAAGAGAACGAAAAACTGTTTTTT. It specifies CASSLQGQENEKLFF. The genes are TRBV18 and TRBJ1-4; TRBD1 might be the D (6 bases). CDR3 length equals 15 residues. Germline V lookup: CDR1 KGHSH, CDR2 LQKENI. With 6 bases removed from V and 8 bases from J, the gap between germline ends came to 19 bases.

This clone was observed many times. This rearrangement joins TRBV4-3 to TRBJ1-5; unclear D gene. V was clipped by 0 bases and J by 1 base, with 10 bases between them. From germline, CDR1 is LGHNA and CDR2 YSLEER. This CDR3 has 16 amino acids. CDR3 loop: CASSQDSSPSNQPQHF. The CDR3 bases are TGCGCCAGCAGCCAAGATTCCAGTCCGAGCAATCAGCCCCAGCATTTT.

This clone was seen more than once but under ten times. V is TRBV10-3 and J is TRBJ1-1; 8 bases are shared with TRBD1. CDR1 is ENHRY and CDR2 is SYGVKD in the germline V gene. The CDR3 runs to 13 residues. With V trimmed by 7 bases and J by 5 bases, 6 bases remained unmatched. This CDR3 is CAIMDRVETEAFF. The CDR3 bases are TGTGCCATCATGGACAGGGTTGAAACTGAAGCTTTCTTT.

This chain links TRBV28 with TRBJ1-6; weak D call: TRBD1 (6 bases). Trimming removed 6 bases from V and 4 bases from J, with 13 bases in between. CDR3 length: 15 residues. Per germline, CDR1 MDHEN and CDR2 SYDVKM. DNA of the CDR3: TGTGCCAGCAGGCCACAGGGTTTTTATAATTCACCCCTCCACTTT. Translation gives CASRPQGFYNSPLHF. The full variable domain, with the rest looked up from reference TRBV28 and TRBJ1-6, is DVKVTQSSRYLVKRTGEKVFLECVQDMDHENMFWYRQDPGLGLRLIYFSYDVKMKEKGDIPEGYSVSREKKERFSLILESASTNQTSMYLCASRPQGFYNSPLHFGNGTRLTVT.

This chain connects TRBV19 to TRBJ2-1; D gene ambiguous. Trimming shortened V by 1 base and J by 4 bases, and 5 bases separated the two germline ends. This CDR3 is 13 amino acids long. CDR1 is LNHDA, CDR2 SQIVND, per germline (reference sequence). The CDR3 sequence: CASSIGRYNEQFF. The CDR3 DNA sequence: TGTGCCAGTAGTATAGGGCGGTACAATGAGCAGTTCTTC.

This clone was recorded a few times. In DNA, the CDR3 is TGTGCCAGCAGCTTGGGACAGGACGAGAACACTGAAGCTTTCTTT. Amino acid sequence: CASSLGQDENTEAFF. This chain joins TRBV5-4 and TRBJ1-1, with D maybe TRBD1 (6 bases). The CDR3 spans 15 residues. Germline V gene lookup returns CDR1 SGHNT and CDR2 YYREEE (reference sequence). Trimming cost V 0 bases and J 1 base, with 10 bases left between them. Full variable domain (rest looked up from reference TRBV5-4 and TRBJ1-1): ETGVTQSPTHLIKTRGQQVTLRCSSQSGHNTVSWYQQALGQGPQFIFQYYREEENGRGNFPPRFSGLQFPNYSSELNVNALELDDSALYLCASSLGQDENTEAFFGQGTRLTVV.

This clone was seen a handful of times. The CDR3 region is CASSLIGASDTQYF. The CDR3 DNA sequence: TGTGCCAGCAGCTTGATAGGGGCGTCAGATACGCAGTATTTT. V and J are TRBV5-4 and TRBJ2-3, with TRBD1 as a possible D gene (5 bases). Germline V gene sequence: CDR1 SGHNT, CDR2 YYREEE (reference sequence). V was cut by 1 base and J by 4 bases, with 10 bases left in between. This CDR3 has 14 residues.

This clone came up a few times. The chain recombines TRBV2 with TRBJ1-6, with D tentatively TRBD1 (6 bases). The CDR3 extends over 15 amino acids. V was clipped by 2 bases and J by 7 bases, with 12 bases between them. In germline, CDR1 is SNHLY, CDR2 FYNNEI. CDR3 nucleotide sequence: TGTGCCAGCAGTGAACCAGGGGTGCAAAATTCACCCCTCCACTTT. It is translated as CASSEPGVQNSPLHF.

This clone was counted between two and nine times. The chain combines TRBV4-2 with TRBJ2-7, with 7 bases matching TRBD2. V was clipped by 3 bases and J by 4 bases; unmatched bases: 6. Germline CDR1 and CDR2: LGHNA and YNFKEQ. This CDR3 is 14 amino acids long. The CDR3 DNA is TGTGCCAGCAGCCAGGGAGGGCCGGGGTACGAGCAGTACTTC. It specifies CASSQGGPGYEQYF.

This clone was seen only a few times. This sequence joins TRBV7-2 and TRBJ1-1, with TRBD1 matching 7 bases. Germline lookup yields CDR1 SGHTA and CDR2 FQGNSA. After removal of 5 bases from V and 7 bases from J, the junction contained 13 bases not matched to a gene. CDR3 length equals 15 residues. In DNA, the CDR3 is TGTGCCAGCAGCAAAAACGGACGGGACAGCGGTGAAGCTTTCTTT. Translation gives CASSKNGRDSGEAFF.